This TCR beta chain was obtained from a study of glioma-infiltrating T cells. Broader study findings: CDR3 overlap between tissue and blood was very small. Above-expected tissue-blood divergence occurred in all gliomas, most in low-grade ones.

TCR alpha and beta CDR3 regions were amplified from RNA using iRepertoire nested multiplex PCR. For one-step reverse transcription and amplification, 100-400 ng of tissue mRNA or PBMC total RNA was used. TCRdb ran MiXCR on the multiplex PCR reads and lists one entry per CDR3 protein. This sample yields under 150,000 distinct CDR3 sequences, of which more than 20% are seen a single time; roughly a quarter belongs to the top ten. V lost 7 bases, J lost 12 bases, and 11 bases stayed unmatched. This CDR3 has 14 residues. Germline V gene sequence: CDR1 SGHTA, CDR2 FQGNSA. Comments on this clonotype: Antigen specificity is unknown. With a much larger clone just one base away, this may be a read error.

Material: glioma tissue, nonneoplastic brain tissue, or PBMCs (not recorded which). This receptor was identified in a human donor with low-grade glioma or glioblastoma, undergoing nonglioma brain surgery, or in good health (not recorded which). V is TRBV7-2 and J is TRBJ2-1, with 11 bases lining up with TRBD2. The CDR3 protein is CASNINSGGGVQFF. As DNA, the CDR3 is TGTGCCAGCAACATAAATAGCGGGGGGGGTGTGCAGTTCTTC.